This TCR beta chain originates from a study of tumor and adjacent non-tumor tissue in lung cancer (dated by TCRdb to 2016 to 2019). Regarding the complete study: The cohort included around eleven adenocarcinoma, a couple of squamous cell carcinoma and 1 small cell lung cancer patients. The roughly 15 patients were aged roughly 30 to 85 years, included 10 men and 5 women, and had TNM stage I to III disease. A total of roughly 130 million productive TCRbeta reads were generated by sequencing, corresponding to an average of roughly 4 million reads per sample. The study compared bulk TCRbeta repertoires between lung tumor tissue and matched distant non-tumor lung tissue from 15 lung cancer patients. TCRbeta CDR3 sequencing was performed on approximately 30 paired specimens, with one tumor sample and one normal lung sample collected per patient.

This clonotype showed up many times. Its cognate antigen has yet to be identified. Per-base quality was not reported, and no clone a single base away is much larger than it. The trim is 6 bases for V and 8 bases for J, with a gap of 19 bases between the germline ends. The CDR3 starts with the cysteine, ends with the phenylalanine, and has 15 residues. The entry retains the CDR3 DNA only, 45 bases that are in frame from base 1. Looking up the germline V gene yields CDR1 MNHEY and CDR2 SVGEGT. RNA was isolated from bulk, unsorted tissue, and RNA quality was assessed with a NanoDrop ND-1000 and an Agilent 2100. All donors had newly diagnosed lung cancer, had not received prior chemotherapy, and were admitted for thoracic surgery in China between August and November 2014. Anyone who had undergone radiotherapy or chemotherapy before, or who had another cancer at the same time, was left out of the study. Surgical tissue pieces of about 1-2.3 cm3 were preserved in RNAlater solution and stored at -80 °C until use.

The research as a whole found: The sequencing platform is not named in the methods, and unique molecular identifiers are not mentioned. TCR diversity was significantly higher in younger patients, and higher tumor TCR diversity was associated with shorter overall and disease-free survival. Peripheral blood was not sequenced, so blood TCRbeta repertoires were not examined in the lung cancer patients of the study. Significantly higher TCR diversity (inverse Simpson) was observed in tumor tissue than in normal lung tissue (approximately 430 vs 150, P = 0.0075, Mann-Whitney U test). The top 100 clones made up a significantly larger cumulative share of the repertoire in normal lung than in tumor tissue. With only approximately 16 patients in the cohort, the authors noted that larger samples and more detailed clinical data are needed.

The library was generated by multiplex PCR. The instrument given in TCRdb is Illumina HiSeq 2500. Following protocols modified from ARM-PCR, the researchers constructed TCRbeta libraries through three rounds of nested PCR with primers (Table S4). Before sequencing, PCR products in the 200-500 bp range were cut out of the gel and cleaned up using the QIAquick gel extraction kit. The study's own analysis went as follows. Trimmomatic was used to clean the reads, FLASH merged the cleaned reads into complete CDR3 sequences, and MiTCR assigned the sequences to V(D)J germline segments. VDJtools was used to compute clonal diversity as the inverse Simpson's index. Productive reads were defined as in-frame sequences without a premature stop codon. TCRdb applied fastp at Q25 and MiXCR to the public reads, then kept only in-frame beta chains. Under each unique CDR3 protein, matching rows form one entry showing the most common genes and DNA. The V and J calls and clone size are TCRdb's, not the authors'. The sample table records approximately 90,000 distinct CDR3 sequences; about 61% of these occur just once. Roughly 15% of the sample is in the top ten clones.

The chain links TRBV6-2 or TRBV6-3 with TRBJ2-2; possibly the D gene is TRBD1, per 6 matching bases. Sequencing input: lung tumor tissue. The clonotype was recovered from a man aged 65 to 85 with non-small cell lung cancer. CDR3 sequence: CASRTGQSYYGELFF. The DNA sequence follows: TGTGCCAGCAGGACGGGACAATCTTACTATGGGGAGCTGTTTTTT.